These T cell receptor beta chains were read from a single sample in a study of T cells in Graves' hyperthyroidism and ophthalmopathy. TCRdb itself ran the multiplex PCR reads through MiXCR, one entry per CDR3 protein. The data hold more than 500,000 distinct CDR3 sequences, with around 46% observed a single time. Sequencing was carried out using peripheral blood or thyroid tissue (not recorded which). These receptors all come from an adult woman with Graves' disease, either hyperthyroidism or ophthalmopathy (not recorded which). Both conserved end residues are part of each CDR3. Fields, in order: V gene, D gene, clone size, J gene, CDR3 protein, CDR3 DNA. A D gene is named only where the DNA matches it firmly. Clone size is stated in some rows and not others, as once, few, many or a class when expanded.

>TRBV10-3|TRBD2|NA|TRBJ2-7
CAISATSGRARGEQYF
TGTGCCATCAGTGCGACTAGCGGGAGGGCCCGCGGGGAGCAGTACTTC
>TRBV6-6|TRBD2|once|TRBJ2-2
CASRPGTTSAGELFF
TGTGCCAGCAGACCTGGGACTACCTCGGCGGGGGAGCTGTTTTTT
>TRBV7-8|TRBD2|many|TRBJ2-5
CASSSYLWREGLVWAETQYF
TGTGCCAGCAGCTCCTATTTATGGCGGGAGGGCTTAGTTTGGGCAGAGACCCAGTACTTC
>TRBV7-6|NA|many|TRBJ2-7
CASSAGQLTYEQYF
TGTGCCAGCAGCGCTGGCCAGCTCACCTACGAGCAGTACTTC
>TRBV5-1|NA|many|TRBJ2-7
CASSFNGAGAIGYEQYF
TGCGCCAGCAGCTTCAATGGCGCAGGGGCGATAGGGTACGAGCAGTACTTC
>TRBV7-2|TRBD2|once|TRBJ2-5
CASSLAGTSGRDQETQYF
TGTGCCAGCAGCTTAGCGGGGACTAGCGGGAGGGACCAAGAGACCCAGTACTTC
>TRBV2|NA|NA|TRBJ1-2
CASSEWAEGDDGYTF
TGTGCCAGCAGTGAATGGGCAGAGGGGGACGATGGCTACACCTTC
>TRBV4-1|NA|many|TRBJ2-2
CASSSTTGNTGELFF
TGCGCCAGCAGCTCCACGACAGGGAACACCGGGGAGCTGTTTTTT
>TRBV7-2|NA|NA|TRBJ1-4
CASSLAREKLFF
TGTGCCAGCAGCTTAGCTAGGGAAAAACTGTTTTTT
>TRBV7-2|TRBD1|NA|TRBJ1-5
CASSKQGASYEHF
TGTGCCAGCAGCAAACAGGGGGCGAGCTACGAGCATTTT
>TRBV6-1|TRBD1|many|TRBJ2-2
CASSGGTDTGELFF
TGTGCCAGCAGTGGGGGGACAGACACCGGGGAGCTGTTTTTT
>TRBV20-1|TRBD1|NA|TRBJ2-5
CSATGQDQETQYF
TGCAGTGCCACAGGACAGGACCAAGAGACCCAGTACTTC
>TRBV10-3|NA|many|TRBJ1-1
CATSVRASMNTEAFF
TGTGCCACCTCAGTGAGGGCCTCCATGAACACTGAAGCTTTCTTT
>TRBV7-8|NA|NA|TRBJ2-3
CASSYGYTDTQYF
TGTGCCAGCAGCTACGGATACACAGATACGCAGTATTTT
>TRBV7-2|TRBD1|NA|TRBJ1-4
CASSTTGEEKLFF
TGTGCCAGCAGCACGACAGGGGAGGAAAAACTGTTTTTT
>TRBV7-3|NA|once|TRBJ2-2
CASSLTAGAETNTGELFF
TGTGCCAGCAGCTTAACGGCCGGAGCGGAAACCAACACCGGGGAGCTGTTTTTT
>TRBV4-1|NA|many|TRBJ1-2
CASSRLGGGVTPNYGYTF
TGCGCCAGCAGCCGGTTAGGGGGGGGCGTAACCCCTAACTATGGCTACACCTTC
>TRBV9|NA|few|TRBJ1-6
CASSVAPDSPLHF
TGTGCCAGCAGCGTAGCTCCGGATTCACCCCTCCACTTT
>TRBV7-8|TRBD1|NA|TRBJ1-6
CASSFYRGADSPLHF
TGTGCCAGCAGCTTTTACAGGGGTGCGGATTCACCCCTCCACTTT
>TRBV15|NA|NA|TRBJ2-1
CATSRGLRDEQFF
TGTGCCACCAGCAGAGGTTTAAGGGATGAGCAGTTCTTC
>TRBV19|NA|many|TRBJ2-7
CASSTRDPKHEQYF
TGTGCCAGTAGTACCCGGGACCCTAAGCACGAGCAGTACTTC
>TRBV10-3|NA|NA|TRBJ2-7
CTISDPVNSTNSYEQYF
TGTACCATCAGTGATCCGGTTAACTCCACCAACTCCTACGAGCAGTACTTC